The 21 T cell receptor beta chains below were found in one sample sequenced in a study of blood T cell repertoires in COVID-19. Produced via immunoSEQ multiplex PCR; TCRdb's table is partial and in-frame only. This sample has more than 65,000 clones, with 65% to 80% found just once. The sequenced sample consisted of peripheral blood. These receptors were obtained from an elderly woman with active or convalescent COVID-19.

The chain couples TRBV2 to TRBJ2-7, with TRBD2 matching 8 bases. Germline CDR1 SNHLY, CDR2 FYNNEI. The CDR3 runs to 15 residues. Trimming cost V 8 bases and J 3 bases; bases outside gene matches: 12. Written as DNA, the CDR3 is TGTGCCAGCTCCGAAACGGGAGGGGAACACTACGAGCAGTACTTC. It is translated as CASSETGGEHYEQYF.

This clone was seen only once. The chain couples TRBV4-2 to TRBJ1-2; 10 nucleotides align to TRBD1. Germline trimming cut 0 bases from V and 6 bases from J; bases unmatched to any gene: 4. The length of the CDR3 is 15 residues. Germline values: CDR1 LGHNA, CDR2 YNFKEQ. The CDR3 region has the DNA TGTGCCAGCAGCCAAGATGGGACAGGGGATCATGGCTACACCTTC. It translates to CASSQDGTGDHGYTF.

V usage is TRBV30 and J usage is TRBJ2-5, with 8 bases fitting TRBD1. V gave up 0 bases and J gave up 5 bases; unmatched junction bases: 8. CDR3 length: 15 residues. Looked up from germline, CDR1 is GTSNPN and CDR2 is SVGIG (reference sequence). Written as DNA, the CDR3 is TGTGCCTGGAGTGTACTGGACAGGGTGGTTGAGACCCAGTACTTC. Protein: CAWSVLDRVVETQYF. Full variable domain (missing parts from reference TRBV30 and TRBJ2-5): SQTIHQWPATLVQPVGSPLSLECTVEGTSNPNLYWYRQAAGRGLQLLFYSVGIGQISSEVPQNLSASRPQDRQFILSSKKLLLSDSGFYLCAWSVLDRVVETQYFGPGTRLLVL.

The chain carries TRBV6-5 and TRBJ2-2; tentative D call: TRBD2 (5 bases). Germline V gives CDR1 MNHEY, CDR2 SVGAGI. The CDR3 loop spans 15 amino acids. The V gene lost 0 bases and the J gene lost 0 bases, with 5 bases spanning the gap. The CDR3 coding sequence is TGTGCCAGCAGTTACTCGACTACGAACACCGGGGAGCTGTTTTTT. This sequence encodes CASSYSTTNTGELFF.

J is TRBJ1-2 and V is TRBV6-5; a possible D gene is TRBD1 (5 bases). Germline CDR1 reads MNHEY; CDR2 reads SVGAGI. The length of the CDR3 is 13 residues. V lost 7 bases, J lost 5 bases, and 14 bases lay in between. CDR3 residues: CASKRAGTYGYTF. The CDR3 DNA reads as TGTGCCAGCAAGCGGGCAGGGACTTATGGCTACACCTTC.

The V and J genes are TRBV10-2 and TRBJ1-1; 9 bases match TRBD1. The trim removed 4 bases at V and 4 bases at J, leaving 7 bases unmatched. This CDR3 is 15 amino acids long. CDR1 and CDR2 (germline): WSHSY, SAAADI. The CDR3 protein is CASSGGQGRPTEAFF. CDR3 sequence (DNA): TGCGCCAGCAGTGGGGGACAGGGAAGACCCACTGAAGCTTTCTTT.

The CDR3 bases are TGCGCCAGCAGCCAAGATCTTCGACTAGCGGGGCCCACCGGGGAGCTGTTTTTT. It encodes CASSQDLRLAGPTGELFF. This chain connects TRBV4-3 to TRBJ2-2; 11 bases are a match to TRBD2. Germline CDR1 is LGHNA and CDR2 is YSLEER. The CDR3 is made up of 18 amino acids. The J segment lost 4 bases and the V segment lost 0 bases, leaving 7 bases of the junction unmatched.

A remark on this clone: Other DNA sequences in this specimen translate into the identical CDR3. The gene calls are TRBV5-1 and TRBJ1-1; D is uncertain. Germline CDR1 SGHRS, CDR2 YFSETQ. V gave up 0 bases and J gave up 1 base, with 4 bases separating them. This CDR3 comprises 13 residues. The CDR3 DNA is TGCGCCAGCAGCTTGGCGGGGAACACTGAAGCTTTCTTT. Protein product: CASSLAGNTEAFF.

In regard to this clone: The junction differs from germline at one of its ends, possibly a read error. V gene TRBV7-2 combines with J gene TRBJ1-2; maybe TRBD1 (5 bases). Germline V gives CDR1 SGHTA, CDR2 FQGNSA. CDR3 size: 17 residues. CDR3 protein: CASGLRGAPRDNYGYTF. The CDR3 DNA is TGTGCCAGCGGCTTACGCGGGGCCCCCAGGGACAACTATGGCTACACCTTC.

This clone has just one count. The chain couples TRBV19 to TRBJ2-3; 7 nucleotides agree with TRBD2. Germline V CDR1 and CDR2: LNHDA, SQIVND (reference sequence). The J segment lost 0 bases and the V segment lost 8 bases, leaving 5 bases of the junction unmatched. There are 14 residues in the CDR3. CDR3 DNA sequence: TGTGCCAGTTTTAGCGGGTATAGCACAGATACGCAGTATTTT. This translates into CASFSGYSTDTQYF.

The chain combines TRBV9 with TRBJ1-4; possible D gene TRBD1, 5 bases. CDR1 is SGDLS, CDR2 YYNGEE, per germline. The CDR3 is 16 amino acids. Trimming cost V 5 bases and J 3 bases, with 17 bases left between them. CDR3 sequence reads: CASSLEGRASNEKLFF. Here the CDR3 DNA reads TGTGCCAGCAGTCTGGAGGGGAGAGCATCTAATGAAAAACTGTTTTTT.

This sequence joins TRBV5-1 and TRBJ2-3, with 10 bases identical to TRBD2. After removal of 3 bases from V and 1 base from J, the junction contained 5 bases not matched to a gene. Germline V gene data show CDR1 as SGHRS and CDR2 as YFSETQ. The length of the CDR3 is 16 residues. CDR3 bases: TGCGCCAGCAGCTCCAGCGGGGGGGGTGGCACAGATACGCAGTATTTT. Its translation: CASSSSGGGGTDTQYF.

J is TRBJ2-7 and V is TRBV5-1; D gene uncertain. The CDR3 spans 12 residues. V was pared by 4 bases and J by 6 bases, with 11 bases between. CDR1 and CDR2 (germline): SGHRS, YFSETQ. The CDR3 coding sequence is TGCGCCAGCAGCCAACAACGCGGCGAGCAGTACTTC. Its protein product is CASSQQRGEQYF.

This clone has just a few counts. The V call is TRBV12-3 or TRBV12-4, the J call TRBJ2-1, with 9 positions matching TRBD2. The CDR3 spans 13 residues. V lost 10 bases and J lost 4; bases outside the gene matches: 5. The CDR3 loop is CANRTSDYNEQFF. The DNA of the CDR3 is TGTGCCAACCGGACTAGCGATTACAATGAGCAGTTCTTC.

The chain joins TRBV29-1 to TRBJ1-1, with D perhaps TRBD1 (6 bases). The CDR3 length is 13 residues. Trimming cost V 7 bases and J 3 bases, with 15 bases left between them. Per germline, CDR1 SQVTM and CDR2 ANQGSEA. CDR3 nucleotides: TGCAGCGCTCCAGCCAACAGGGACACTGAAGCTTTCTTT. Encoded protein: CSAPANRDTEAFF.

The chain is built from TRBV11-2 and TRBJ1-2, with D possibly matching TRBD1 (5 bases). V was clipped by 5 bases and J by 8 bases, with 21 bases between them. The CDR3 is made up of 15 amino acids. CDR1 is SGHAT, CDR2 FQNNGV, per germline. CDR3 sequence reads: CASSQGGDPIEGYTF. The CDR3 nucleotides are TGTGCCAGCAGCCAAGGAGGGGATCCTATTGAAGGCTACACCTTC.

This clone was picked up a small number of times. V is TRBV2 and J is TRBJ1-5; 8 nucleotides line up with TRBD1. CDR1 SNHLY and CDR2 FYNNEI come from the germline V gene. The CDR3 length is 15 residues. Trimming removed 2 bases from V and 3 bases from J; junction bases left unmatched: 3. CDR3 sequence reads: CASSETGQDNQPQHF. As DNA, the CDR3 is TGTGCCAGCAGTGAAACGGGACAGGACAATCAGCCCCAGCATTTT.

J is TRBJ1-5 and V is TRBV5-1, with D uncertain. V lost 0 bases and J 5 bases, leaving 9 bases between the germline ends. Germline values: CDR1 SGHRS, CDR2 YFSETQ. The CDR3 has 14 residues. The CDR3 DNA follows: TGCGCCAGCAGCTTGGGCCTCCCGGATCAGCCCCAGCATTTT. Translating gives CASSLGLPDQPQHF. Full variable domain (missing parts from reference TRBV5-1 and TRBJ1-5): KAGVTQTPRYLIKTRGQQVTLSCSPISGHRSVSWYQQTPGQGLQFLFEYFSETQRNKGNFPGRFSGRQFSNSRSEMNVSTLELGDSALYLCASSLGLPDQPQHFGDGTRLSIL.

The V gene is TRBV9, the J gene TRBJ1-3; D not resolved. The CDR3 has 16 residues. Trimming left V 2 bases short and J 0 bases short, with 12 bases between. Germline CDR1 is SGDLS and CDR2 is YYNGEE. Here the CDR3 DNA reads TGTGCCAGCAGCGTCGTGGGGAGTAGCTCTGGAAACACCATATATTTT. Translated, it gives CASSVVGSSSGNTIYF.

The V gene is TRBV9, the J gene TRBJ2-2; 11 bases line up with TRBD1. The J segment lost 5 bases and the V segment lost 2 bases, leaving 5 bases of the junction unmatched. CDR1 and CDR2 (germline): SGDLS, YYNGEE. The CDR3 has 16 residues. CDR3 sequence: CASSVGQGAGTGELFF. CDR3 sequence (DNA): TGTGCCAGCAGCGTTGGACAGGGGGCAGGTACCGGGGAGCTGTTTTTT.

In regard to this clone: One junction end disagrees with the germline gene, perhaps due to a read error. The CDR3 region is CASSLLAGGFSGTQYF. The CDR3, as DNA: TGTGCTAGCAGCTTATTGGCGGGGGGATTTTCCGGTACGCAGTATTTT. The chain joins TRBV7-7 to TRBJ2-3, with 8 bases fitting TRBD2. The CDR3 has 16 amino acids. Germline CDR1 and CDR2: SSHAT and FNYEAQ (reference sequence). The full variable domain, with the rest looked up from reference TRBV7-7 and TRBJ2-3, is GAGVSQSPRYKVTKRGQDVTLRCDPISSHATLYWYQQALGQGPEFLTYFNYEAQPDKSGLPSDRFSAERPEGSISTLTIQRTEQRDSAMYRCASSLLAGGFSGTQYFGPGTRLTVL.